These 21 T cell receptor beta chains were all obtained from the same sample, sequenced in a study of T cell clonality in common variable immunodeficiency. This table comes from immunoSEQ multiplex PCR, and its TCRdb copy is limited to in-frame clones, with some not included. There are around 45,000 clones in the sample, none observed a single time. Sequenced: peripheral blood mononuclear cells. These receptors all come from a person aged 18 to 75 in good health.

Note on this clone: A far larger clone is one base from this, pointing to a likely read error. With the read ending 3 residues before the CDR3 end, the germline J gene is used to fill in that end. The identical CDR3 is also encoded by other nucleotide sequences in the sample. V gene TRBV19 combines with J gene TRBJ2-1; 8 bases are shared with TRBD2. Germline trimming cut 6 bases from V and 7 bases from J; bases unmatched to any gene: 8. The CDR3 length is 14 residues. CDR1 LNHDA and CDR2 SQIVND come from the germline V gene (reference sequence). The covered CDR3 bases are TGTGCCAGTAGCGGTCTAGCGGGCGTTAATGAG. Amino acids: CASSGLAGVNE. The CDR3 in full is CASSGLAGVNEQFF.

This clone was detected ten times or more. The CDR3 end lies 3 residues beyond the end of the read and is filled in from the germline J gene. The genes are TRBV2 and TRBJ2-7; 8 positions agree with TRBD1. The CDR3 has 15 amino acids. Germline CDR1 reads SNHLY; CDR2 reads FYNNEI. V shed 9 bases and J 6 bases; nucleotides not matched to a gene: 16. The sequenced part of the CDR3 DNA is TGTGCCAGTGGTTTATCCGGGACAGGAAAAACCGAG. It codes for CASGLSGTGKTE. The CDR3 as a whole reads CASGLSGTGKTEQYF.

This clone occurred many times. Read coverage stops 3 residues before the CDR3 terminus; the germline J gene supplies the remainder. The chain has TRBV5-4 and TRBJ2-3; D is ambiguous. CDR1 SGHNT and CDR2 YYREEE come from the germline V gene (reference sequence). The ends were cut back, 1 base at V and 0 bases at J, with 9 bases in the middle. This CDR3 has 15 amino acids. The CDR3 sequence: CASSLQRSSTDTQYF. Incomplete CDR3 DNA: TGTGCCAGCAGCTTGCAGAGATCTAGCACAGATACG.

This clone has ten or more counts. The read comes to an end 3 residues before the CDR3 does, leaving the germline J gene to fill in the end. V usage is TRBV24-1 and J usage is TRBJ2-1; TRBD2 matches 10 bases. V was pared by 7 bases and J by 8 bases, with 7 bases of the junction left unmatched. CDR1 KGHDR and CDR2 SFDVKD come from the germline V gene. The CDR3 length is 14 residues. The covered CDR3 bases are TGTGCCACCAGCCAGCGGGGGGGCCGAGATGAG. This encodes CATSQRGGRDE. The CDR3 in full is CATSQRGGRDEQFF.

This clone was recorded at least ten times. The sequenced fragment ends 3 residues before the CDR3 boundary, so the rest is inferred from the germline J gene. The rearrangement links TRBV7-3 to TRBJ1-1; TRBD1 agrees at 10 bases. The CDR3 covers 14 residues. Germline CDR1 is SGHTA and CDR2 is FQGTGA. CDR3 DNA (partial): TGTGCCAGCAGCCCAGGACAGGGGGTCGCCGAA. Translating it yields CASSPGQGVAE. The whole CDR3 region reads CASSPGQGVAEAFF.

This clone was counted many times. The read finishes 3 residues shy of the CDR3 end, and the germline J gene is used to complete it. V and J are TRBV7-9 and TRBJ2-3; D may be TRBD1 (5 bases). CDR1 is SEHNR, CDR2 FQNEAQ, per germline (reference sequence). CDR3 length equals 14 residues. The V end was cut by 3 bases, the J end by 5 bases, with 12 bases between. The covered CDR3 bases are TGTGCCAGCAGCTTCTCAGGGAATAGAGATACG. Amino acid sequence: CASSFSGNRDT. The CDR3 in full is CASSFSGNRDTQYF.

In its sample, this clone was seen many times. The read ends 3 residues early relative to the CDR3; the germline J gene fills the gap. The rearrangement uses TRBV7-3 and TRBJ2-2, with TRBD2 identical over 7 bases. V was clipped by 1 base and J by 2 bases; unmatched bases: 13. The CDR3 length is 19 residues. Per the germline V gene, CDR1 is SGHTA and CDR2 is FQGTGA. CDR3 region: CASSLIVIRRESNTGELFF. Partial CDR3 DNA: TGTGCCAGCAGCTTAATAGTCATCCGGCGGGAGTCAAACACCGGGGAG.

There are many counts of this clone. The sequence runs out 3 residues before the end of the CDR3; the remainder is reconstructed from the germline J gene. This chain joins TRBV20-1 and TRBJ2-5; 9 bases are a match to TRBD2. The CDR3 sequence is 14 residues long. V shed 8 bases and J 5 bases; nucleotides not matched to a gene: 12. The germline CDR1 and CDR2 sequences are DFQATT and SNEGSKA (reference sequence). Here the CDR3 reads CSSSMRGGRETQYF. The covered CDR3 bases are TGCAGTTCCTCCATGCGGGGGGGCCGGGAGACC.

Ten or more counts support this clone. The read terminates 3 residues ahead of where the CDR3 ends, so the germline J gene completes it. The chain recombines TRBV19 with TRBJ1-1; maybe TRBD1 (5 bases). Trimming cost V 3 bases and J 1 base, with 12 bases left between them. CDR3 size: 15 residues. Germline CDR1 reads LNHDA; CDR2 reads SQIVND (reference sequence). The CDR3 region is CASSISRGENTEAFF. The CDR3 bases that were read are TGTGCCAGTAGTATTTCGCGGGGGGAGAACACTGAA.

This clone came up many times. The sequenced fragment ends 3 residues before the CDR3 boundary, so the rest is inferred from the germline J gene. V and J are TRBV28 and TRBJ2-1; 8 bases fit TRBD2. The trim removed 6 bases at V and 6 bases at J, leaving 22 bases unmatched. Looked up from germline, CDR1 is MDHEN and CDR2 is SYDVKM. This CDR3 comprises 19 residues. Partial CDR3 DNA: TGTGCCAGCAGCCCGCGGTTAGGACTCAGCGGGGGAAAGGGCAATGAG. This sequence encodes CASSPRLGLSGGKGNE. The entire CDR3 sequence reads CASSPRLGLSGGKGNEQFF.

This clone was observed many times. Coverage ceases 3 residues before the CDR3 finishes, and the germline J gene fills in the end. The J gene is TRBJ2-2, the V gene TRBV12-3 or TRBV12-4; 7 positions agree with TRBD1. This CDR3 spans 14 amino acids. Germline trimming cut 4 bases from V and 1 base from J; bases unmatched to any gene: 0. The CDR3 reads CASSWTGNTGELFF. The part of the CDR3 DNA that was read is TGTGCCAGCAGTTGGACAGGGAACACCGGGGAG.

Concerning this clone itself: The sequenced fragment ends 3 residues before the CDR3 boundary, so the rest is inferred from the germline J gene. V and J are TRBV5-1 and TRBJ2-1, with 9 bases aligning to TRBD2. Trimming cost V 4 bases and J 7 bases; bases outside gene matches: 12. From germline, CDR1 is SGHRS and CDR2 YFSETQ. The CDR3 length is 16 residues. CDR3 protein: CASSPPTSGPGNEQFF. The CDR3 bases that were read are TGCGCCAGCAGCCCCCCAACTAGCGGGCCCGGGAATGAG.

This clone appeared many times. The read falls 3 residues short of the CDR3 end, and the missing part is taken from the germline J gene. The rearrangement uses TRBV12-3 or TRBV12-4 and TRBJ2-1; the match to TRBD1 covers 9 bases. This CDR3 comprises 15 residues. V lost 1 base, J lost 8 bases, and 6 bases stayed unmatched. CDR3 bases read: TGTGCCAGCAGTTTAGAAACTCGACAGGGGGATGAG. Translation gives CASSLETRQGDE. The CDR3 in its entirety is CASSLETRQGDEQFF.

This clone was found many times. The read terminates 3 residues ahead of where the CDR3 ends, so the germline J gene completes it. The chain recombines TRBV5-1 with TRBJ1-2; 7 positions match TRBD1. V trimming: 4 bases; J trimming: 2 bases; junction bases outside the gene matches: 11. This CDR3 spans 16 amino acids. Germline V gene lookup returns CDR1 SGHRS and CDR2 YFSETQ. The CDR3: CASSGSLIRGNYGYTF. The DNA read from the CDR3 is TGCGCCAGCAGCGGTTCACTTATCAGGGGGAACTATGGC. The full variable domain, completed using reference TRBV5-1 and TRBJ1-2, is KAGVTQTPRYLIKTRGQQVTLSCSPISGHRSVSWYQQTPGQGLQFLFEYFSETQRNKGNFPGRFSGRQFSNSRSEMNVSTLELGDSALYLCASSGSLIRGNYGYTFGSGTRLTVV.

This clone was counted many times. The read terminates 3 residues before the CDR3 end, so the remaining end is supplied by the germline J gene. J is TRBJ1-6 and V is TRBV20-1; 9 bases match TRBD1. CDR1 and CDR2 (germline): DFQATT, SNEGSKA (reference sequence). V dropped 5 bases and J dropped 6; count of bases not matched to a gene: 8. The CDR3 sequence is 15 residues long. The DNA read from the CDR3 is TGCAGTGCTTCCTTGGACAGGGGCGGTAATTCACCC. Encoded protein: CSASLDRGGNSP. The CDR3 as a whole reads CSASLDRGGNSPLHF.

This clone was picked up many times. The CDR3 goes on 3 residues after the read ends, and that part is filled in from the germline J gene. The chain is built from TRBV19 and TRBJ2-7; D is uncertain. This CDR3 region has 13 residues. V was pared by 5 bases and J by 6 bases, with 14 bases between. CDR1 and CDR2 from the germline V gene are LNHDA and SQIVND (reference sequence). CDR3 protein: CASSSSRASEQYF. The sequenced part of the CDR3 DNA is TGTGCCAGTAGTTCTTCAAGGGCCTCCGAG. Combining the CDR3 with reference TRBV19 and TRBJ2-7 gives the whole variable domain DGGITQSPKYLFRKEGQNVTLSCEQNLNHDAMYWYRQDPGQGLRLIYYSQIVNDFQKGDIAEGYSVSREKKESFPLTVTSAQKNPTAFYLCASSSSRASEQYFGPGTRLTVT.

In this sample, this clone turned up many times. Coverage ceases 3 residues before the CDR3 finishes, and the germline J gene fills in the end. This chain links TRBV14 with TRBJ1-6; a possible D gene is TRBD1 (6 bases). This CDR3 spans 14 amino acids. With 5 bases removed from V and 9 bases from J, the gap between germline ends came to 14 bases. Germline V gene lookup returns CDR1 SGHDN and CDR2 FVKESK. CDR3 protein: CASSSGVSRSPLHF. Incomplete CDR3 DNA: TGTGCCAGCAGCTCAGGGGTGTCACGTTCACCC. Drawing the rest from reference TRBV14 and TRBJ1-6, the complete variable domain is EAGVTQFPSHSVIEKGQTVTLRCDPISGHDNLYWYRRVMGKEIKFLLHFVKESKQDESGMPNNRFLAERTGGTYSTLKVQPAELEDSGVYFCASSSGVSRSPLHFGNGTRLTVT.

The sample holds many counts of this clone. The observed sequence ends 3 residues before the CDR3 terminus, with the missing tail filled in from the germline J gene. The chain links TRBV28 to TRBJ1-1; 10 bases line up with TRBD1. Trimming took 5 bases from V and 2 from J; bases not matched to a gene: 11. Germline loops: CDR1 MDHEN, CDR2 SYDVKM. This CDR3 has 17 residues. The part of the CDR3 DNA that was read is TGTGCCAGCAGTCCGAGGGACAGGGGTTTACCTAACACTGAA. It encodes CASSPRDRGLPNTE. The full CDR3 protein reads CASSPRDRGLPNTEAFF. Based on the CDR3 plus reference TRBV28 and TRBJ1-1, the full variable domain is DVKVTQSSRYLVKRTGEKVFLECVQDMDHENMFWYRQDPGLGLRLIYFSYDVKMKEKGDIPEGYSVSREKKERFSLILESASTNQTSMYLCASSPRDRGLPNTEAFFGQGTRLTVV.

Ten or more counts support this clone. Read sequence stops 3 residues before the CDR3 end, and the germline J gene provides the missing end. The V call is TRBV5-4, the J call TRBJ1-4, with 8 bases lining up with TRBD1. CDR3 length: 16 amino acids. Germline CDR1 and CDR2: SGHNT and YYREEE (reference sequence). V gave up 3 bases and J gave up 0 bases; unmatched junction bases: 4. CDR3 region: CASSSDRDATNEKLFF. The covered CDR3 bases are TGTGCCAGCAGCTCGGACAGGGACGCAACTAATGAAAAA.

Comments on this clone: Read data end 3 residues before the CDR3 end; the end is taken from the germline J gene. This rearrangement joins TRBV7-9 to TRBJ1-2, with D perhaps TRBD1 (5 bases). The CDR3 is 14 amino acids. Per germline, CDR1 SEHNR and CDR2 FQNEAQ (reference sequence). The chain's CDR3 is CASSLGQLTYDYTF. CDR3 DNA (partial): TGTGCCAGCAGCTTGGGGCAGTTAACCTACGAC.

This clone was seen ten or more times. The read falls 3 residues short of the CDR3 end, and the missing part is taken from the germline J gene. The chain employs TRBV29-1 and TRBJ2-7; TRBD1 aligns across 8 bases. The J segment lost 3 bases and the V segment lost 5 bases, leaving 3 bases of the junction unmatched. Looked up from germline, CDR1 is SQVTM and CDR2 is ANQGSEA. The CDR3 loop spans 12 amino acids. The CDR3 loop is CSVIDRGYEQYF. CDR3 DNA, as far as it was read: TGCAGCGTTATAGACAGGGGCTACGAG.